A single TCR beta chain is shown here with its context. This clonotype was counted only a few times. It lacks a known antigen. Base qualities are not at hand, and no much larger clone is one base apart. The data originate from a study of T cells after yellow fever vaccination (dated by TCRdb to the late 2010s). About the study as a whole: The SMART-Seq v4 Ultra Low Input RNA kit was used to prepare libraries from fractions with low cell numbers. To follow T-cell clones before and after primary and booster YFV17D yellow fever vaccination, bulk TCR alpha and beta repertoires were sequenced over time. Two healthy male donors, one aged 18 to 29 and one aged 30 to 40 years, made up the cohort. Blood samples were taken at several timepoints before and after primary and secondary immunization, and bulk PBMC replicates and cell subsets were isolated. Paper-wide results and their limitations: FACS-sorted repertoires could contain abundant contaminating clonotypes from the bulk population, so computational filtering was required. The secondary T-cell response was weaker than the primary response but faster, peaking on day 5 instead of day 15. Most clones expanded after primary vaccination were re-detected after the booster (approximately 96% of CD4 and around 86% of CD8), suggesting broad memory maintenance. A small fraction of clonotypes showed up in both the CD4 and CD8 compartments, probably as a result of convergent recombination. Because only two donors were included in the study, the extent to which the findings can be generalized is limited.

TCR cDNA was synthesized by 5'RACE template switching, which introduced a universal primer site and unique molecular identifiers. Priming of cDNA synthesis was performed from both the TCR alpha and TCR beta constant segments. Library amplification involved two PCR steps, and the second step added sample barcodes and sequencing adapters. Sequencing of libraries was performed on Illumina HiSeq 2500 (2x100 bp) or NovaSeq (2x150 bp). On the study's bioinformatics: MIGEC handled demultiplexing of reads and collapsing into UMI consensus sequences, while MiXCR performed V(D)J alignment. Vaccine-responding clonotypes were identified with edgeR using replicate PBMC samples, with FDR below 0.01 and a log2 fold change above 5 up to day 15 being required. Bulk clonotypes were assigned CD4 or CD8 identity according to which sequenced CD4 or CD8 repertoire held them at higher abundance. TCRdb itself trimmed the public reads at Q25 with fastp, ran MiXCR and retained productive beta chains. For every CDR3 protein sequence, its rows merge into one entry that carries the most common genes and DNA. TCRdb, not the authors, supplied the V and J calls. The sample table lists roughly 74,000 distinct CDR3 sequences, roughly 6.9% of them with a count of one. The ten largest make up roughly 35% of the sample.

Interpreted using the paper, the treatment or condition label stands for: live attenuated yellow fever vaccine strain. A standard Ficoll-Paque protocol was used to isolate PBMCs from peripheral blood. Dynabeads CD4 and CD8 positive selection kits were used to isolate CD4 and CD8 T-cell fractions. TriZol was used to extract RNA from bulk PBMCs, from CD4 and CD8 fractions, and from dextramer-positive and dextramer-negative fractions. V is pared back by 0 bases and J by 4 bases, with 12 bases lying between the germline termini. From cysteine to phenylalanine, the CDR3 is 15 amino acids long. Just CDR3 DNA is preserved here, 45 bases in frame from base 1. The germline V gene (reference sequence) sets CDR1 to MNHEY and CDR2 to SMNVEV.

The sequencing used CD8+ T cells sorted from PBMCs, collected 5 days after the first yellow fever vaccination. The rearrangement combines TRBV27 with TRBJ1-1; tentative D gene TRBD1, with 6 bases matching. The origin of this receptor is a man between 18 and 35 years old who received the YFV17D yellow fever vaccine. The bases read TGTGCCAGCAGTTTATCGGTCAGGGGTGGCACTGAAGCTTTCTTT. Protein translation: CASSLSVRGGTEAFF.